This T cell receptor (beta chain) was obtained from a study of OX40 agonist ivuxolimab in advanced cancers. The study in broad terms: Ivuxolimab was a fully human IgG2 agonistic monoclonal antibody targeting the costimulatory receptor OX40 (CD134). Intravenous ivuxolimab was administered to patients every 2 weeks at six dose levels: 0.01, 0.1, 0.3, 1.5, 3 and 10 mg/kg. Among the 52 dose-escalation patients, around 19 had hepatocellular carcinoma, approximately 15 melanoma, 9 renal cell carcinoma and 9 head and neck cancer. In the dose-escalation cohort, approximately 82% of patients were male, and the mean age was approximately 60 years, with a range of roughly 20 to 85. Patients were allowed to have had prior anti-PD-1, anti-PD-L1 or anti-CTLA-4 therapy, and approximately 43% of the dose-escalation patients had previously received checkpoint inhibitors. Partial responses occurred in three dose-escalation patients, of whom one had hepatocellular carcinoma and two had cutaneous melanoma. The point of sequencing TCRbeta in the periphery was to test whether ivuxolimab changed TCR sequence diversity and drove clonal T-cell expansion. The monotherapy dose-escalation portion (N of about 49 patients) of the phase I ivuxolimab trial is reported in the paper.

The trial excluded patients who had a history of autoimmune disease or who were on systemic immunosuppression. Peripheral blood for TCR sequencing was collected from all dose cohorts at baseline, on cycle 4 day 1, and on cycle 7 day 1. The samples were drawn from a first-in-human, open-label, multicenter phase I dose-escalation trial of ivuxolimab. Adults with locally advanced or metastatic melanoma, renal cell carcinoma, hepatocellular carcinoma or head and neck squamous cell carcinoma were enrolled in the trial. Before TCR sequencing, CD4+ and CD8+ T cells were separately sorted from peripheral blood. What the work shows at the level of the full study, not this receptor alone: After ivuxolimab, CD8+ T cells had more expanded clones than CD4+ T cells on average. In the 0.1-3.0 mg/kg groups, partial responders were among the patients with the lowest normalized peripheral clonal expansion, particularly in CD8+ T cells. Low levels of normalized T-cell clonal expansion were also seen in some nonresponding patients. The antigen specificity of the clonally expanded peripheral T cells was not determined. At doses of 0.1 to 3.0 mg/kg, clonal expansion of both CD4+ and CD8+ blood T cells was observed from baseline to week 6.

For sequencing of the TCRbeta CDR3 region, genomic DNA was extracted from the sorted cells. The immunoSEQ Assay was used for sequencing of TCRbeta CDR3 regions. Imported from immuneACCESS, the table was reduced by TCRdb to in-frame sequences with V and J called. These copies leave out some clones; in studies compared against another copy, an unresolved V gene accounts for under half, and the cause of the remainder is not known. The sample table contains 90,000 or so clones; only one count was recorded for 85% to 90% of them. In total, the top ten clones hold about 0.31% of the sample. Details on this clone: Its antigen is still unknown. The record has no base qualities; no much larger clone is one base away.

The sequenced sample was CD4+ or CD8+ T cells sorted from blood, obtained in a trial of the OX40 agonist ivuxolimab. The sequence was obtained from an adult with an advanced solid tumor such as melanoma, head and neck, liver or kidney cancer.

In nucleotide form, the sequence is TGTGCCAGCAGTGCTGGGGGCAAAGGACAGCCCCAGCATTTT. This yields the protein CASSAGGKGQPQHF. The receptor chain draws on TRBV25-1 and TRBJ1-5; the D gene is possibly TRBD1, with 6 bases matching. The CDR3 goes from the cysteine to the phenylalanine over 14 residues. The entry retains the CDR3 DNA only, 42 bases that are in frame from base 1. Sequences MGHDK (CDR1) and SYGVNS (CDR2) are obtained from the germline V gene. Trimming removed 4 bases from V and 7 bases from J, leaving 14 bases between the germline ends.